A single sample is the source of the 21 T cell receptor beta chains below, sequenced in a study of cytomegalovirus exposure and HLA in healthy donors. Both 60 Vbeta primers and 13 Jbeta primers went into the PCR. The method was immunoSEQ multiplex PCR; TCRdb's version includes in-frame clones alone and lacks a portion of them. The table has 120,000 or so clones, 81% seen once. The sequencing sample was made of PBMCs. The receptor set was obtained from a man between 18 and 29 years old in good health and CMV-seropositive.

V and J are TRBV27 and TRBJ2-3; 7 bases agree with TRBD2. Germline V gene data show CDR1 as MNHEY and CDR2 as SMNVEV (reference sequence). Losses at the gene ends were 2 bases for V and 6 bases for J; bases not matched to a gene: 11. There are 16 residues in the CDR3. CDR3 amino acids: CASSLGGQRGSDTQYF. DNA of the CDR3: TGTGCCAGCAGTTTAGGTGGCCAGCGGGGTTCGGATACGCAGTATTTT.

The V gene is TRBV9, the J gene TRBJ2-1, with D perhaps TRBD2 (7 bases). From germline, CDR1 is SGDLS and CDR2 YYNGEE. This CDR3 region has 15 residues. V lost 4 bases and J 9 bases, leaving 20 bases between the germline ends. As DNA, the CDR3 is TGTGCCAGCAGCCCAGCTGGGGGGGGCCGGGGTGAGCAGTTCTTC. Translating it yields CASSPAGGGRGEQFF. Full variable domain (rest looked up from reference TRBV9 and TRBJ2-1): DSGVTQTPKHLITATGQRVTLRCSPRSGDLSVYWYQQSLDQGLQFLIQYYNGEERAKGNILERFSAQQFPDLHSELNLSSLELGDSALYFCASSPAGGGRGEQFFGPGTRLTVL.

This chain uses TRBV9 with TRBJ2-5, with 8 positions matching TRBD2. CDR1 SGDLS and CDR2 YYNGEE come from the germline V gene. This CDR3 is 16 amino acids long. Germline trimming cut 0 bases from V and 3 bases from J; bases unmatched to any gene: 7. The CDR3 DNA follows: TGTGCCAGCAGCGTAGGCGGGGGGCCCTTTGAAGAGACCCAGTACTTC. This translates into CASSVGGGPFEETQYF.

The chain couples TRBV4-2 to TRBJ1-2, with D perhaps TRBD1 (5 bases). From germline, CDR1 is LGHNA and CDR2 YNFKEQ. The CDR3 consists of 15 residues. V lost 3 bases, J lost 1 base, and 12 bases lay in between. The CDR3 is CASSHPRQRNYGYTF. The CDR3 DNA reads as TGTGCCAGCAGCCACCCCAGACAGCGTAACTATGGCTACACCTTC.

The gene calls are TRBV9 and TRBJ2-3, with a weak D call TRBD2 (6 bases). The CDR3 loop spans 14 amino acids. Trimming took off 5 bases at V and 1 base at J, with 11 bases between the two ends. Germline CDR1 and CDR2: SGDLS and YYNGEE. CDR3 DNA sequence: TGTGCCAGCAGTCGCGGGGCCCGCACAGATACGCAGTATTTT. Its translation: CASSRGARTDTQYF.

The chain employs TRBV5-6 and TRBJ1-2; 10 positions agree with TRBD1. The CDR3 contains 17 residues. Germline V gene sequence: CDR1 SGHDT, CDR2 YYEEEE. The V gene end was trimmed by 2 bases and the J gene end by 5 bases; junction bases not matched to a gene: 12. The CDR3 protein is CASSFETGGRTFYGYTF. CDR3 bases: TGTGCCAGCAGCTTCGAGACAGGGGGCCGCACCTTTTATGGCTACACCTTC.

The chain employs TRBV2 and TRBJ1-5; D gene ambiguous. Trimming took 9 bases from V and 3 from J, leaving 9 bases between them. Looked up from germline, CDR1 is SNHLY and CDR2 is FYNNEI. There are 12 residues in the CDR3. CDR3 in amino acids: CASNRYNQPQHF. For the CDR3, the DNA is TGTGCCAGTAACAGATACAATCAGCCCCAGCATTTT.

The J gene is TRBJ2-7, the V gene TRBV19, with 10 bases matching TRBD2. The trim removed 0 bases at V and 0 bases at J, leaving 2 bases unmatched. From germline, CDR1 is LNHDA and CDR2 SQIVND (reference sequence). This CDR3 has 16 amino acids. CDR3 in amino acids: CASSIERTSGSYEQYF. CDR3 coding DNA: TGTGCCAGTAGTATAGAGAGGACTAGCGGCTCCTACGAGCAGTACTTC.

The chain recombines TRBV4-3 with TRBJ2-5; 9 positions match TRBD2. The length of the CDR3 is 17 residues. CDR1 is LGHNA and CDR2 is YSLEER in the germline V gene. After removal of 4 bases from V and 1 base from J, the junction contained 10 bases not matched to a gene. CDR3 DNA sequence: TGCGCCAGCAGCCCAGATTGGGGAGCGGGGGGCCAAGAGACCCAGTACTTC. Translated, it gives CASSPDWGAGGQETQYF.

The chain links TRBV25-1 to TRBJ2-1, with 7 bases that match TRBD1. V lost 3 bases and J lost 15; bases outside the gene matches: 17. Germline V gene sequence: CDR1 MGHDK, CDR2 SYGVNS. There are 15 residues in the CDR3. The CDR3 DNA follows: TGTGCCAGCAGTGACGCTCCACAGGGGACCGCCGTCCTGTTCTTC. Its translation: CASSDAPQGTAVLFF. The variable domain in full, completed from reference TRBV25-1 and TRBJ2-1, reads EADIYQTPRYLVIGTGKKITLECSQTMGHDKMYWYQQDPGMELHLIHYSYGVNSTEKGDLSSESTVSRIRTEHFPLTLESARPSHTSQYLCASSDAPQGTAVLFFGPGTRLTVL.

This clone showed up just a few times. The V gene is TRBV6-6, the J gene TRBJ2-1; 8 positions match TRBD1. V was pared by 7 bases and J by 14 bases, with 10 bases of the junction left unmatched. The CDR3 is 12 amino acids. Germline V lookup: CDR1 MNHNY, CDR2 SVGAGI (reference sequence). The CDR3 here is CASIGSGQGKFF. DNA of the CDR3: TGTGCCAGCATAGGATCTGGACAGGGCAAGTTCTTC.

With respect to this clone: At one end, the junction sequence differs from germline, possibly due to a read error. V and J are TRBV27 and TRBJ1-1, with D unclear. The CDR3 runs 13 residues. Germline V gene lookup returns CDR1 MNHEY and CDR2 SMNVEV (reference sequence). This CDR3 reads CASSLFFSQEAFF. The CDR3 DNA is TGTGCCAGCAGTTTATTTTTCTCCCAAGAAGCTTTTTTT.

This chain uses TRBV7-2 with TRBJ1-4; no clear D gene. Germline CDR1 reads SGHTA; CDR2 reads FQGNSA. This CDR3 comprises 15 residues. The V end was cut by 0 bases, the J end by 1 base, with 6 bases between. CDR3 nucleotide sequence: TGTGCCAGCAGCTTAGCTGGCGGAACTAATGAAAAACTGTTTTTT. This gives the protein CASSLAGGTNEKLFF.

A note on this clone: Other DNA variants within this sample encode the same CDR3. V is TRBV18 and J is TRBJ1-2; TRBD1 matches 7 bases. V shed 3 bases and J 4 bases; nucleotides not matched to a gene: 2. This CDR3 is built from 13 residues. The germline CDR1 and CDR2 sequences are KGHSH and LQKENI. CDR3 in DNA: TGTGCCAGCTCACCCGGGACAGCCTATGGCTACACCTTC. This encodes CASSPGTAYGYTF.

J is TRBJ2-4 and V is TRBV9; perhaps TRBD2 as D (5 bases). The CDR3 extends over 13 amino acids. V was pared by 5 bases and J by 5 bases, with 11 bases between. Germline V gene sequence: CDR1 SGDLS, CDR2 YYNGEE. CDR3 residues: CASSMTGENIQYF. DNA for the CDR3: TGTGCCAGCAGTATGACCGGGGAAAACATTCAGTACTTC.

Remarks on this clone: At one end the junction does not follow the germline gene, possibly because of a read error. The chain is built from TRBV10-2 and TRBJ1-1; TRBD1 might be the D (5 bases). CDR1 WSHSY and CDR2 SAAADI come from the germline V gene. The CDR3 covers 13 residues. CDR3: CASSDFRVIEAFF. CDR3 nucleotides: TGCGCCAGCAGTGATTTCAGGGTGATTGAAGCTTTTTTT.

The chain combines TRBV19 with TRBJ2-7; 7 nucleotides agree with TRBD2. This CDR3 region has 14 residues. Germline V gene lookup returns CDR1 LNHDA and CDR2 SQIVND (reference sequence). Trimming removed 3 bases from V and 2 bases from J; junction bases left unmatched: 4. CDR3 DNA: TGTGCCAGTAGTATTCCGGGGACTACCTACGAGCAGTACTTC. Translating it yields CASSIPGTTYEQYF.

V and J are TRBV9 and TRBJ2-7; the D gene is possibly TRBD2 (6 bases). The germline CDR1 and CDR2 sequences are SGDLS and YYNGEE. Trimming removed 0 bases from V and 0 bases from J, with 10 bases in between. This CDR3 contains 15 residues. CDR3 sequence reads: CASSVAGDHSYEQYF. CDR3 nucleotide sequence: TGTGCCAGCAGCGTAGCGGGGGACCACTCCTACGAGCAGTACTTC.

This chain links TRBV10-2 with TRBJ2-7, with 10 bases that match TRBD1. V lost 4 bases to trimming and J lost 3 bases; unmatched junction nucleotides: 6. CDR1 is WSHSY, CDR2 SAAADI, per germline. The CDR3 has 15 amino acids. CDR3 residues: CASSVSGTGDYEQYF. DNA for the CDR3: TGCGCCAGCAGTGTGTCCGGGACAGGGGACTACGAGCAGTACTTC.

The chain links TRBV10-3 to TRBJ1-2; tentative D call: TRBD1 (6 bases). Germline-derived CDR1 and CDR2 are ENHRY and SYGVKD. This CDR3 contains 12 residues. Trimming pared 4 bases from V and 5 bases from J, leaving 8 bases between. CDR3 in DNA: TGTGCCATCAGTGGGACAGATTATGGCTACACCTTC. Its protein product is CAISGTDYGYTF.

This clone appeared a few times. The chain carries TRBV9 and TRBJ2-1, with a tentative D call TRBD1 (6 bases). V lost 2 bases and J 5 bases, leaving 32 bases between the germline ends. The CDR3 is made up of 21 amino acids. Germline V gene data show CDR1 as SGDLS and CDR2 as YYNGEE. CDR3: CASSVSTGTRFSGILDNEQFF. CDR3 DNA sequence: TGTGCCAGCAGCGTCTCGACCGGGACAAGGTTTAGTGGGATCCTAGACAATGAGCAGTTCTTC.